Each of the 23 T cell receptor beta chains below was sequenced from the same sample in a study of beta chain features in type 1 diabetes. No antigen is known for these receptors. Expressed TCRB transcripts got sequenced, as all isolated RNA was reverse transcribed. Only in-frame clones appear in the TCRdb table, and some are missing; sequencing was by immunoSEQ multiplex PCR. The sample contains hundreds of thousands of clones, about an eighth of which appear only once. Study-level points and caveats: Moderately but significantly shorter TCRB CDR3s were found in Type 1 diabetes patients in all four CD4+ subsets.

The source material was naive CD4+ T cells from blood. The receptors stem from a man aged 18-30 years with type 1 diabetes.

This CDR3 reads CASSYSRYPGEELFF. CDR3 bases: TGTGCCAGCAGTTACTCAAGGTACCCCGGGGAGGAGCTGTTTTTT. V is TRBV6-5 and J is TRBJ2-2, with a weak D call TRBD2 (5 bases). V lost 0 bases to trimming and J lost 10 bases, with 15 bases between them. CDR3 length: 15 residues. The germline CDR1 and CDR2 sequences are MNHEY and SVGAGI.

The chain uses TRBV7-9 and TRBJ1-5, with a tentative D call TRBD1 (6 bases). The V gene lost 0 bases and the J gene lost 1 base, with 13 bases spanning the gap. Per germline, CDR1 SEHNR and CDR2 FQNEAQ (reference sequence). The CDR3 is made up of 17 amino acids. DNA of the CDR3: TGTGCCAGCAGCTTAGCGTATGGGGGGGCAAGCAATCAGCCCCAGCATTTT. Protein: CASSLAYGGASNQPQHF.

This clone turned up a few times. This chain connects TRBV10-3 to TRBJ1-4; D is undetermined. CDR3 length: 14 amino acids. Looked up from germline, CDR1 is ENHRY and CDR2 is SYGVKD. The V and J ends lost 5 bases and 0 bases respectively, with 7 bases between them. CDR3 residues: CAISPTATNEKLFF. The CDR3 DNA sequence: TGTGCCATCAGTCCTACGGCAACTAATGAAAAACTGTTTTTT.

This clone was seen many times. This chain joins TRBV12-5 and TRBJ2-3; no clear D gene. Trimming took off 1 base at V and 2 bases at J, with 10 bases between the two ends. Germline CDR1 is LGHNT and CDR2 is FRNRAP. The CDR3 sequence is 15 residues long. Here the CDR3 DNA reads TGTGCTAGTGGTTTGGGTCTCGGTGACACAGATACGCAGTATTTT. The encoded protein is CASGLGLGDTDTQYF.

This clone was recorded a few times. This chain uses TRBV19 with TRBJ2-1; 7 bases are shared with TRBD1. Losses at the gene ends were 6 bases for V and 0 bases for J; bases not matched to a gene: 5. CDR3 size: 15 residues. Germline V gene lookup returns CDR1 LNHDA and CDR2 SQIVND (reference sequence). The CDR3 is CASSLGQNSYNEQFF. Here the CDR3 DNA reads TGTGCCAGTAGCCTGGGACAGAACTCCTACAATGAGCAGTTCTTC. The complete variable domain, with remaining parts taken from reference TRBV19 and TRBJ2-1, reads DGGITQSPKYLFRKEGQNVTLSCEQNLNHDAMYWYRQDPGQGLRLIYYSQIVNDFQKGDIAEGYSVSREKKESFPLTVTSAQKNPTAFYLCASSLGQNSYNEQFFGPGTRLTVL.

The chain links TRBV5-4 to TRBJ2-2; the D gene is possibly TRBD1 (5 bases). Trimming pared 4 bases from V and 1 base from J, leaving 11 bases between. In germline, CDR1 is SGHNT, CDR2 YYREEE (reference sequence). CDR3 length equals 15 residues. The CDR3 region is CASSRATENTGELFF. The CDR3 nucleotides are TGTGCCAGCAGCCGTGCGACAGAGAACACCGGGGAGCTGTTTTTT. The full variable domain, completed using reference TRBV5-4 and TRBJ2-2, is ETGVTQSPTHLIKTRGQQVTLRCSSQSGHNTVSWYQQALGQGPQFIFQYYREEENGRGNFPPRFSGLQFPNYSSELNVNALELDDSALYLCASSRATENTGELFFGEGSRLTVL.

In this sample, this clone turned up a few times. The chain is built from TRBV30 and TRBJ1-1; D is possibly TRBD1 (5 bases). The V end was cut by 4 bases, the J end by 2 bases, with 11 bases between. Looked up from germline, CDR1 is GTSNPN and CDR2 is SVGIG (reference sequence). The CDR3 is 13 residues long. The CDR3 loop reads CAWKAWTNTEAFF. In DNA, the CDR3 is TGTGCCTGGAAAGCCTGGACAAACACTGAAGCTTTCTTT.

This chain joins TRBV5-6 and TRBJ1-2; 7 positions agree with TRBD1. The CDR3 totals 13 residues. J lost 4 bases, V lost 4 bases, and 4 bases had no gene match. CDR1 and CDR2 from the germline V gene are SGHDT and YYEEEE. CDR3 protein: CASSQGQIYGYTF. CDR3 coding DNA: TGTGCCAGCAGCCAGGGACAGATCTATGGCTACACCTTC.

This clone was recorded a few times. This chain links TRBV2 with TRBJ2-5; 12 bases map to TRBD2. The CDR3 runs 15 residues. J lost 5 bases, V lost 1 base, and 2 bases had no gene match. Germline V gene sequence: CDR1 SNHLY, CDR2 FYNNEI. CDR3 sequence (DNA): TGTGCCAGCAGTGAAGGACTAGCGGGGGTTGAGACCCAGTACTTC. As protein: CASSEGLAGVETQYF.

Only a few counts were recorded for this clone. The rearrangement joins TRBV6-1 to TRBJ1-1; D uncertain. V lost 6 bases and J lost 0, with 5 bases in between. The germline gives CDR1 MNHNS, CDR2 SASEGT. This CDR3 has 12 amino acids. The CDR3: CASRRLNTEAFF. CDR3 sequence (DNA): TGTGCCAGCAGGAGGTTGAACACTGAAGCTTTCTTT.

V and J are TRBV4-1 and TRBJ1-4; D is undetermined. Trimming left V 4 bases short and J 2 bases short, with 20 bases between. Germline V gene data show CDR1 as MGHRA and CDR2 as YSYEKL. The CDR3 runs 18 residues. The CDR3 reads CASSPGSPKQSTNEKLFF. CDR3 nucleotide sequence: TGCGCCAGCAGCCCCGGTTCCCCAAAGCAGAGCACTAATGAAAAACTGTTTTTT.

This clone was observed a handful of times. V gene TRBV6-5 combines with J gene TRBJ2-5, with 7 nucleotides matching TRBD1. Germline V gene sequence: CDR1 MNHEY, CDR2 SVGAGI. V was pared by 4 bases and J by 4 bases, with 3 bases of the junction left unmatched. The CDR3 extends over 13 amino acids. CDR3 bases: TGTGCCAGCAGTTCAAGGGGGCGAGAGACCCAGTACTTC. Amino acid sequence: CASSSRGRETQYF.

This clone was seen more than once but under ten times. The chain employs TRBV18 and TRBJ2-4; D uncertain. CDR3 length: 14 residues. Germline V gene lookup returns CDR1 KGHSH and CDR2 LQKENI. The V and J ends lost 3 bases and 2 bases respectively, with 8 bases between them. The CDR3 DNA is TGTGCCAGCTCACCTAGTGCGACCAAAAACATTCAGTACTTC. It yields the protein CASSPSATKNIQYF.

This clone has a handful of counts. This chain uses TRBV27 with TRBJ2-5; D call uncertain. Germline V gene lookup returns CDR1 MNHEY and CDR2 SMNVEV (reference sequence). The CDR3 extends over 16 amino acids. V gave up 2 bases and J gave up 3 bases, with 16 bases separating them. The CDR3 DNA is TGTGCCAGCAGTTTAAAGGCCGACAAGACTGAAGAGACCCAGTACTTC. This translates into CASSLKADKTEETQYF.

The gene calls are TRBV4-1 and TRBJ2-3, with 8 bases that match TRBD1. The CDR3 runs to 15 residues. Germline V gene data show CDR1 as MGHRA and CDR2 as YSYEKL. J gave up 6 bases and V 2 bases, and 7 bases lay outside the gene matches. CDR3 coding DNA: TGCGCCAGCAGCCAAATCGGGACAGGTACGGATACGCAGTATTTT. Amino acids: CASSQIGTGTDTQYF.

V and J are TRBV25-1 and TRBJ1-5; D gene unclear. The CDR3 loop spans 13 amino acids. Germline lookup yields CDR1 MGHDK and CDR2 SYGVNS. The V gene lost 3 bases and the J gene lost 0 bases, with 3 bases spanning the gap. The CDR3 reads CASSDYSNQPQHF. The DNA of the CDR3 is TGTGCCAGCAGTGATTATAGCAATCAGCCCCAGCATTTT.

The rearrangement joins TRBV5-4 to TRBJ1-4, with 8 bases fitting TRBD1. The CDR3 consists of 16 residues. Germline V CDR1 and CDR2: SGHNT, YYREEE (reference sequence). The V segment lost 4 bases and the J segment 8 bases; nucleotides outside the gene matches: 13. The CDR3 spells CASSNDRGASWEKLFF. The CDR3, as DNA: TGTGCCAGCAGCAACGACAGGGGAGCGTCCTGGGAAAAACTGTTTTTT.

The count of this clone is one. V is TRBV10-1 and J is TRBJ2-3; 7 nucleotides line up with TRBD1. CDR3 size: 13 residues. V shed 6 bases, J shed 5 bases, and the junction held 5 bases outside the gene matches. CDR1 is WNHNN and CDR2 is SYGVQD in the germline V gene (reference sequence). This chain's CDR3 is CASSLQGRDTQYF. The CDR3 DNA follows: TGCGCCAGCAGCTTACAGGGGCGAGATACGCAGTATTTT.

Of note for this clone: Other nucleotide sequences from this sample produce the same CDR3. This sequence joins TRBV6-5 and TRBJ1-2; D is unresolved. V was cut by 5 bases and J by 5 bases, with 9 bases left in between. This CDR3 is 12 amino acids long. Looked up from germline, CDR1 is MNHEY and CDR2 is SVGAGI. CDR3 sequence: CASSRDTYGYTF. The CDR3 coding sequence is TGTGCCAGCAGTCGAGACACTTATGGCTACACCTTC.

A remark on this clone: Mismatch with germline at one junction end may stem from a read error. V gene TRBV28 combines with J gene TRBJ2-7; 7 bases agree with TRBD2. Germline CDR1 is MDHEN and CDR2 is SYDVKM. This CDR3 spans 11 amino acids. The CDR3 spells CASSSTSARDF. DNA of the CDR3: TGTGCCAGCAGTTCAACTAGCGCGAGGGACTTC.

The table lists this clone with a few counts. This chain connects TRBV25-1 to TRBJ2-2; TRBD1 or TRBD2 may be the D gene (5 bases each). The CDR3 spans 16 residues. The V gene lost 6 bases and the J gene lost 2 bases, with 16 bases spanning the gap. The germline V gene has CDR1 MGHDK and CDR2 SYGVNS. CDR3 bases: TGTGCCAGCAGCGTAACAGGACTCCCAAACACCGGGGAGCTGTTTTTT. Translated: CASSVTGLPNTGELFF.

CDR3 loop: CSVSQSLSTDTQYF. The CDR3 DNA reads TGCAGCGTTTCACAGTCCCTTAGCACAGATACGCAGTATTTT. The rearrangement links TRBV29-1 to TRBJ2-3; D gene unclear. V lost 5 bases, J lost 0 bases, and 12 bases lay in between. CDR1 and CDR2 (germline): SQVTM, ANQGSEA. This CDR3 is 14 amino acids long.

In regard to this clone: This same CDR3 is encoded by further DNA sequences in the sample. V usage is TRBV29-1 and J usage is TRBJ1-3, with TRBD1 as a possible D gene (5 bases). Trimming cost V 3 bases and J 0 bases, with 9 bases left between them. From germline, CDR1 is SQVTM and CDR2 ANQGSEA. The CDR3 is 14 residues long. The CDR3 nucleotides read TGCAGCGTTGAGGGACGTCTCTCTGGAAACACCATATATTTT. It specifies CSVEGRLSGNTIYF.